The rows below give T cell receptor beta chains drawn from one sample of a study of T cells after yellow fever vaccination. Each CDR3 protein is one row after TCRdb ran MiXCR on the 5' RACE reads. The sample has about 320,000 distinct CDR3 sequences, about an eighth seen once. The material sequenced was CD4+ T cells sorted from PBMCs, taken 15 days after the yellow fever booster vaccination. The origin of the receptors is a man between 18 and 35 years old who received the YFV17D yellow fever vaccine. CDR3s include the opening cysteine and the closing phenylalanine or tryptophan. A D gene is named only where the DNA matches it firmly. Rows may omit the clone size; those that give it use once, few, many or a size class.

TGTGCCACCAGCAGAGATCCCGGTTATTCACCCCTCCACTTT,CATSRDPGYSPLHF,14,NA,NA,TRBV15,TRBJ1-6
TGCGCCAGCAGCCAGGCGCTGGGAAACACCATATATTTT,CASSQALGNTIYF,13,NA,few,TRBV4-3,TRBJ1-3
TGCAGTGCTCACAGGGGGCGCAGGGAGACCCAGTACTTC,CSAHRGRRETQYF,13,TRBD1,NA,TRBV20-1,TRBJ2-5
TGTGCCAGCCGTACAGGGGTAGTAGCAGAGACCCAGTACTTC,CASRTGVVAETQYF,14,TRBD1,many,TRBV12-3/TRBV12-4,TRBJ2-5
TGTGCCAGCAGTTATCAGGGTACGAGGGAGACCCAGTACTTC,CASSYQGTRETQYF,14,NA,NA,TRBV6-5,TRBJ2-5
TGTGCCAGCAGCCCCTCACAGGGAAGCACTGAAGCTTTCTTT,CASSPSQGSTEAFF,14,NA,few,TRBV7-3,TRBJ1-1
TGTGCCAGCAGCTTACGCGGGGGGTCCTACGAGCAGTACTTC,CASSLRGGSYEQYF,14,TRBD2,NA,TRBV7-8,TRBJ2-7
TGTGCCAGCAGTTACCTAGCGGGGCTCTCCTACAATGAGCAGTTCTTC,CASSYLAGLSYNEQFF,16,TRBD2,NA,TRBV6-5,TRBJ2-1
TGTGCCAGCTCACCGAACAGTAACTATGGCTACACCTTC,CASSPNSNYGYTF,13,NA,once,TRBV18,TRBJ1-2
TGTGCCAGCAGCTTATACGACTCGGGGACTGAAGCTTTCTTT,CASSLYDSGTEAFF,14,NA,few,TRBV7-2,TRBJ1-1
TGTGCCAGCAGCTTAGGGGGCAGCGGGGAGCAGTTCTTC,CASSLGGSGEQFF,13,NA,NA,TRBV7-2,TRBJ2-1
TGTGCCAGCGGGGGGGCCCCAGATACGCAGTATTTT,CASGGAPDTQYF,12,NA,many,TRBV12-3/TRBV12-4,TRBJ2-3
TGTGCCAGCAGTTACTGGCAGGGGAGCGATACGCAGTATTTT,CASSYWQGSDTQYF,14,NA,NA,TRBV6-5,TRBJ2-3
TGTGCCAGCAGGGGAGGCGAGGGCAGGGGTTCAGATACGCAGTATTTT,CASRGGEGRGSDTQYF,16,NA,NA,TRBV28,TRBJ2-3
TGCAGTGCTAGAGCCGGGACAGGCGGCAATATGGGTAATTCACCCCTCCACTTT,CSARAGTGGNMGNSPLHF,18,TRBD1,NA,TRBV20-1,TRBJ1-6
TGCGCCAGCAGCCAAGTCGTCGCGGTACAGGAGCAGTTCTTC,CASSQVVAVQEQFF,14,NA,NA,TRBV4-1,TRBJ2-1
TGTGCCAGCACCCTGACTAGCGGGGGCCGTACGCAGTATTTT,CASTLTSGGRTQYF,14,TRBD2,few,TRBV2,TRBJ2-3
TGTGCCAGCAGCGGGAGGGAGGACGGCCGAGCTTTCTTT,CASSGREDGRAFF,13,NA,NA,TRBV2,TRBJ1-1
TGTGCCAGCAGCCCCAGCCCGGGCCTCAATTCACCCCTCCACTTT,CASSPSPGLNSPLHF,15,NA,few,TRBV7-9,TRBJ1-6
TGCGCCAGCGGTAAAAGGGGGACTTACACAGATACGCAGTATTTT,CASGKRGTYTDTQYF,15,NA,NA,TRBV5-1,TRBJ2-3
TGTGCCAGCAGAAAACGGGACCGGAATTCACCCCTCCACTTT,CASRKRDRNSPLHF,14,NA,NA,TRBV6-5,TRBJ1-6
TGCAGTGCTAGAGTAGGCGGGGGCTTTGATGAGCAGTTCTTC,CSARVGGGFDEQFF,14,NA,few,TRBV20-1,TRBJ2-1
TGTGCCAGCAGCTCCCGGGGGCTTCCCTCTGAAGCTTTCTTT,CASSSRGLPSEAFF,14,NA,NA,TRBV7-2,TRBJ1-1
TGTGCCAGCAGTTTCGAGGCTTGGGGGGCGGGGTCCTACAATGAGCAGTTCTTC,CASSFEAWGAGSYNEQFF,18,NA,few,TRBV28,TRBJ2-1
TGTGCCAGCATGGGTAACGGTGGAAACACCATATATTTT,CASMGNGGNTIYF,13,NA,NA,TRBV12-3/TRBV12-4,TRBJ1-3
TGCGCCAGCAGCCAAGGCCCAGCGGGACAAGAGACCCAGTACTTC,CASSQGPAGQETQYF,15,TRBD2,NA,TRBV4-1,TRBJ2-5